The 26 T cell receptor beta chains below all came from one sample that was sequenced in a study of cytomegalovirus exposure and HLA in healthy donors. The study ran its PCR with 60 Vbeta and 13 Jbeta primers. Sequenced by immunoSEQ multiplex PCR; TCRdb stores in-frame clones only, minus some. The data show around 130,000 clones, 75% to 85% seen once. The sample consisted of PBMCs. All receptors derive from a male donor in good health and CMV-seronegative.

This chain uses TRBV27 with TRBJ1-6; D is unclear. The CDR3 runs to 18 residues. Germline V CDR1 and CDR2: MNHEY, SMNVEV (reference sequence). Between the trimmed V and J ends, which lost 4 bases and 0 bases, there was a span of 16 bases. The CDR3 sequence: CASSSTSGPSSYNSPLHF. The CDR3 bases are TGTGCCAGCAGTTCCACGTCGGGTCCGAGCTCCTATAATTCACCCCTCCACTTT.

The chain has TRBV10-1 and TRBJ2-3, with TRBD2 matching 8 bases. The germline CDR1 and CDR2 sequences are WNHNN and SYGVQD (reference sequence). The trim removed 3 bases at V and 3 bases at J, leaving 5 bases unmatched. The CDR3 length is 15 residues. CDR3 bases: TGCGCCAGCAGTGATAGCGGGGAGGGGACAGATACGCAGTATTTT. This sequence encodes CASSDSGEGTDTQYF.

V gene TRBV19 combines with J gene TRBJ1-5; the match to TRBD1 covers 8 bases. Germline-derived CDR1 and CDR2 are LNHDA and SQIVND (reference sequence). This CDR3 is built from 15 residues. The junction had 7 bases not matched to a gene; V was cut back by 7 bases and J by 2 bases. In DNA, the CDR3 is TGTGCCAGTAACCCAGGGGGCTCAGGCAATCAGCCCCAGCATTTT. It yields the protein CASNPGGSGNQPQHF. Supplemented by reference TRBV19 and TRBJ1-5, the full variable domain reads DGGITQSPKYLFRKEGQNVTLSCEQNLNHDAMYWYRQDPGQGLRLIYYSQIVNDFQKGDIAEGYSVSREKKESFPLTVTSAQKNPTAFYLCASNPGGSGNQPQHFGDGTRLSIL.

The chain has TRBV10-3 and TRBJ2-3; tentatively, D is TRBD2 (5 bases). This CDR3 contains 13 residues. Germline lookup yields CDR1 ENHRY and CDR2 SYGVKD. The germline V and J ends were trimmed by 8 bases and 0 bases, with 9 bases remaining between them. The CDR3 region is CAIRDPSTDTQYF. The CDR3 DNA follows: TGTGCCATCCGGGATCCTAGCACAGATACGCAGTATTTT.

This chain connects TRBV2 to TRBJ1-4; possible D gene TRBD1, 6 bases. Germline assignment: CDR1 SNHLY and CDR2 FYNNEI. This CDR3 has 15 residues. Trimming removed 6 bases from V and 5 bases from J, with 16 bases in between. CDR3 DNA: TGTGCCAGCAGGCGGGCGGGGAGGGGGAATGAAAAACTGTTTTTT. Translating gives CASRRAGRGNEKLFF.

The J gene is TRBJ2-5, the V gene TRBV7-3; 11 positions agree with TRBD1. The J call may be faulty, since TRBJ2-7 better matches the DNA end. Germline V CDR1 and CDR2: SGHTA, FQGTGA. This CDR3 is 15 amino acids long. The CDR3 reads CASSLDRGPSYEQYF. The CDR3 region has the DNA TGTGCCAGCAGCTTGGACAGGGGGCCCTCCTACGAGCAGTACTTC.

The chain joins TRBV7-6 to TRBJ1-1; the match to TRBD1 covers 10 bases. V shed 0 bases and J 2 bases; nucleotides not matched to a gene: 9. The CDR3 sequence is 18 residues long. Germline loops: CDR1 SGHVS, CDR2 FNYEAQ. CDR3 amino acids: CASSLAFRQGAVNTEAFF. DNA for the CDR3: TGTGCCAGCAGCTTAGCGTTCCGACAGGGGGCTGTAAACACTGAAGCTTTCTTT.

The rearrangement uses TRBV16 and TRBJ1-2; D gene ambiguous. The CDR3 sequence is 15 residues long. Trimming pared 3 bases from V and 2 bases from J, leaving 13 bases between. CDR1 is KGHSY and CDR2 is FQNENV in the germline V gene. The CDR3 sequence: CASSHQRTGNYGYTF. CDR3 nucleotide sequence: TGTGCCAGCAGCCACCAGCGGACGGGGAACTATGGCTACACCTTC.

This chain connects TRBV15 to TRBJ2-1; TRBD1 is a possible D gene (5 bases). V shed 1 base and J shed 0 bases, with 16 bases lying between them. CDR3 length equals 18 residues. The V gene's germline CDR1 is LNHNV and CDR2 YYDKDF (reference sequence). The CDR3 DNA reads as TGTGCCACCAGCAGAGGGCCATCAAGGGGAAGCTCCTACAATGAGCAGTTCTTC. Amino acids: CATSRGPSRGSSYNEQFF.

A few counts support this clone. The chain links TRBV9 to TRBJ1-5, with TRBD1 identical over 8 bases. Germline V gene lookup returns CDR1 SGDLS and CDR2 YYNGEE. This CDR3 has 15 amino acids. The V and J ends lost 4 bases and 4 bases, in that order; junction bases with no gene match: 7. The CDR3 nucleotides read TGTGCCAGCAGCCCCTCCGGACAGGGTAATCAGCCCCAGCATTTT. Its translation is CASSPSGQGNQPQHF.

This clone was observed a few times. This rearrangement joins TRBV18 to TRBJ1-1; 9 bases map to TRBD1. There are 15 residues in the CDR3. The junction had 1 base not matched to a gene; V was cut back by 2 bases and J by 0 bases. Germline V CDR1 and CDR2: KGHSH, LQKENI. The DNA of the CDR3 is TGTGCCAGCTCACCAACAGGGGGCATGAACACTGAAGCTTTCTTT. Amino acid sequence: CASSPTGGMNTEAFF. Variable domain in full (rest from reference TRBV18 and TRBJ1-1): NAGVMQNPRHLVRRRGQEARLRCSPMKGHSHVYWYRQLPEEGLKFMVYLQKENIIDESGMPKERFSAEFPKEGPSILRIQQVVRGDSAAYFCASSPTGGMNTEAFFGQGTRLTVV.

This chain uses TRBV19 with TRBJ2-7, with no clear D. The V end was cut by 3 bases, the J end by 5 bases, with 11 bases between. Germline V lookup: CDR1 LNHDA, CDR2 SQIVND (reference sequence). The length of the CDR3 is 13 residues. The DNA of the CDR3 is TGTGCCAGTAGTATCTCGGTTACCCACGAGCAGTACTTC. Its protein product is CASSISVTHEQYF.

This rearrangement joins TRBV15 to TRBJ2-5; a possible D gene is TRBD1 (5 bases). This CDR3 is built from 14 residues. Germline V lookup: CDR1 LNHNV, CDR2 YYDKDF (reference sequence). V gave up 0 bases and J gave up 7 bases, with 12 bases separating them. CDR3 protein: CATSRDRGPGTQYF. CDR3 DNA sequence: TGTGCCACCAGCAGAGATAGGGGCCCTGGGACCCAGTACTTC.

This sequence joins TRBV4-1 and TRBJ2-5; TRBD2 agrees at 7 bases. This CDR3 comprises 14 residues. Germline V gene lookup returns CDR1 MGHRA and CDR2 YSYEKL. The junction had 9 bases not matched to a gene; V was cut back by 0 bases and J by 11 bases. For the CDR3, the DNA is TGCGCCAGCAGCCAAGAGTCCAGGGAGGGTCCGCAGTACTTC. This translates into CASSQESREGPQYF.

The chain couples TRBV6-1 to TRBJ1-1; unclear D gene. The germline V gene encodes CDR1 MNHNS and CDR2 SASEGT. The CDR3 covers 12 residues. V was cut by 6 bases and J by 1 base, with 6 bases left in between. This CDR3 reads CASRRGNTEAFF. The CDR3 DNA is TGTGCCAGCAGGCGGGGGAACACTGAAGCTTTCTTT.

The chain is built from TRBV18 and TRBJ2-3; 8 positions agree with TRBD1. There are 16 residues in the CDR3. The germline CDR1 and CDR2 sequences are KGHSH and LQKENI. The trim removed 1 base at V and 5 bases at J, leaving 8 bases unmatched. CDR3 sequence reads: CASSPRGRGQEDTQYF. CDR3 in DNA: TGTGCCAGCTCACCACGGGGTAGGGGACAGGAAGATACGCAGTATTTT.

The CDR3 DNA follows: TGTGCCAGCAGTGTCACCGGGACAGGGGGTATCGTTGAGCAGTTCTTC. It yields the protein CASSVTGTGGIVEQFF. The V call is TRBV2, the J call TRBJ2-1; 11 bases agree with TRBD1. This CDR3 is 16 amino acids long. J gave up 9 bases and V 4 bases, and 11 bases lay outside the gene matches. Germline loops: CDR1 SNHLY, CDR2 FYNNEI.

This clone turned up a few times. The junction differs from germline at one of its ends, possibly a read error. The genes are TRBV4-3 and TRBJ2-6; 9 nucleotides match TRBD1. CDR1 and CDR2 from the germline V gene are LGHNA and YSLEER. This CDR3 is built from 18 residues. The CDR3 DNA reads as TGCGCCAGCAGCCAAAGATTTGGGACAGGGTCGGGGGCCAACGGCCTGACTTTC. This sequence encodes CASSQRFGTGSGANGLTF.

The CDR3 protein is CASSPWGGGGDTQYF. As DNA, the CDR3 is TGTGCCAGCAGCCCCTGGGGGGGCGGGGGAGATACGCAGTATTTT. The gene calls are TRBV7-2 and TRBJ2-3; possible D gene TRBD2, 7 bases. Germline V CDR1 and CDR2: SGHTA, FQGNSA. The CDR3 has 15 residues. Trimming pared 5 bases from V and 5 bases from J, leaving 17 bases between.

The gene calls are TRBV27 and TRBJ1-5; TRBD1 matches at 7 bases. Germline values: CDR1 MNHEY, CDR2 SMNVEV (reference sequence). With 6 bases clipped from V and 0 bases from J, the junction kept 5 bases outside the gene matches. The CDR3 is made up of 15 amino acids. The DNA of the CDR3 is TGTGCCAGCAGACGGGACAGCCATAGCAATCAGCCCCAGCATTTT. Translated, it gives CASRRDSHSNQPQHF.

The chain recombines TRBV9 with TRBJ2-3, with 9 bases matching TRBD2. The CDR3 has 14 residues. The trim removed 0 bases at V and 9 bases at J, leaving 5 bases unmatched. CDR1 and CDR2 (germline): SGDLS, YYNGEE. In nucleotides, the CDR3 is TGTGCCAGCAGCGTAGTAGCGGGAGTGGGAACGCAGTATTTT. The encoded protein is CASSVVAGVGTQYF.

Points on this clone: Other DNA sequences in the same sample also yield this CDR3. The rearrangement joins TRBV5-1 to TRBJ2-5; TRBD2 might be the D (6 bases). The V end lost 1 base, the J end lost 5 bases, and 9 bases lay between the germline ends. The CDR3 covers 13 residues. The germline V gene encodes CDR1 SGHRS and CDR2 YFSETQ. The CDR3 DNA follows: TGCGCCAGCAGCTTGAGTCTAGCGGAGACCCAGTACTTC. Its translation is CASSLSLAETQYF.

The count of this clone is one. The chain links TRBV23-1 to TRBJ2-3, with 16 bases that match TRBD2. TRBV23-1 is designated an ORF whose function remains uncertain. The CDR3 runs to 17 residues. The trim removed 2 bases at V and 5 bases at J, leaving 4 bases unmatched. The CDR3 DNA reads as TGCGCCAGCAGTCAAGGGACTAGCGGGGGGGCAATAGATACGCAGTATTTT. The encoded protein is CASSQGTSGGAIDTQYF.

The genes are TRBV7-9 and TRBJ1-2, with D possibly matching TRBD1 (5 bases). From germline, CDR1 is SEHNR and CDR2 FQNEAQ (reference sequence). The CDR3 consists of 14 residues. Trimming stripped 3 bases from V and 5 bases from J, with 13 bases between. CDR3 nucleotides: TGTGCCAGCAGCTTCGACAGCCTAATATATGGCTACACCTTC. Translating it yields CASSFDSLIYGYTF.

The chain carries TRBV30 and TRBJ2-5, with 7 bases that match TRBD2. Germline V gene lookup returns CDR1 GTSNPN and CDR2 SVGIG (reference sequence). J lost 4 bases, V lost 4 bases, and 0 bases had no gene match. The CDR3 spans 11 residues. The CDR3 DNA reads TGTGCCTGGACTAGCGGAGAGACCCAGTACTTC. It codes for CAWTSGETQYF.

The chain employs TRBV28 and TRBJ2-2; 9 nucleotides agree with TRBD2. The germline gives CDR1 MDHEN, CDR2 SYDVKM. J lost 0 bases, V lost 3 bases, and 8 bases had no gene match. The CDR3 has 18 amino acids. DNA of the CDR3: TGTGCCAGCAGTTTGGTTAGCGGGGGTATCGCGAACACCGGGGAGCTGTTTTTT. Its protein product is CASSLVSGGIANTGELFF.